This TCR beta chain was sequenced in a study of blood T cell repertoires in COVID-19. Method: immunoSEQ multiplex PCR; TCRdb's copy keeps in-frame clones and lacks some. The repertoire consists of 310,000 or so clones, with around nine tenths occurring once and the leading ten covering about 1.2%. V gave up 3 bases and J gave up 0 bases; unmatched junction bases: 4. The germline CDR1 and CDR2 sequences are KGHSH and LQKENI. The CDR3 runs 16 residues. Sequenced input: peripheral blood. The origin of this receptor is a man between 65 and 80 years old with acute or convalescent COVID-19. The V and J genes are TRBV18 and TRBJ1-3; 8 bases map to TRBD1. The CDR3 bases are TGTGCCAGCTCACCCAGGACAGGGCCCTCTGGAAACACCATATATTTT. Encoded protein: CASSPRTGPSGNTIYF.